This T cell receptor (beta chain) was profiled in a study of ipilimumab plus nivolumab after autologous stem cell transplantation. Study-level information: Typical patient got roughly 5 ipilimumab doses and roughly 8 nivolumab doses (median). The myeloma group: high-risk transplant-naive, or relapse within 3 years after first autologous transplant.

CDR1 and CDR2 (germline): SNHLY, FYNNEI. Between the trimmed V and J ends, which lost 6 bases and 6 bases, there was a span of 18 bases. The CDR3 is 15 residues long. Data came from immunoSEQ multiplex PCR; TCRdb stores just in-frame clones and leaves some out. The sample holds more than 3,000 clones; roughly 90% are singletons and the top ten take around 23%. As concerns this clone: What it recognizes is unknown.

Dosing: nivolumab 3 mg/kg IV, weeks 1, 4, 7, 10, then every two weeks to week 26. Findings of the study overall: The authors say TCR, Treg and microbiome findings warrant further study.

This chain links TRBV2 with TRBJ2-1; perhaps TRBD1 as D (6 bases). This specimen was PBMCs, taken in a trial of ipilimumab plus nivolumab as post-transplant consolidation. The receptor was derived from a male donor with multiple myeloma. CDR3 DNA sequence: TGTGCCAGCAGCGTGGCGGCAGGGGCTTCCAATGAGCAGTTCTTC. This translates into CASSVAAGASNEQFF.